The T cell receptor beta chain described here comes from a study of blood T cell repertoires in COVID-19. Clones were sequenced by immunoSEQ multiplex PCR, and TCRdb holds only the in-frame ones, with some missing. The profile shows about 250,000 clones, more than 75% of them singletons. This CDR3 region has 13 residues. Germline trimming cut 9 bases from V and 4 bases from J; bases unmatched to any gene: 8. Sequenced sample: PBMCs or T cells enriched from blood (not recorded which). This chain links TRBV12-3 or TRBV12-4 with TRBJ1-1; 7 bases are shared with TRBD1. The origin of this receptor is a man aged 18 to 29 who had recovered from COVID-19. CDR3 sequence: CASTTGSVTEAFF. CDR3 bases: TGTGCCAGTACGACAGGGTCGGTCACTGAAGCTTTCTTT.